The T cell receptor (beta chain) under discussion was sequenced for a study of OX40 agonist ivuxolimab in advanced cancers. Study-wide context: Patients were dosed with the agonistic anti-OX40 (CD134) antibody ivuxolimab. Averaging roughly 60 years in age, with a range of about 20 to 90, the cohort was more than 75% male.

Repertoires were generated with immunoSEQ multiplex PCR, while TCRdb's copy carries only in-frame clones and drops some. The sample includes some 30,000 clones, 81% seen only once; the top ten take 15% to 20%. Per the germline V gene, CDR1 is LNHNV and CDR2 is YYDKDF (reference sequence). This CDR3 spans 14 amino acids. V shed 3 bases and J shed 4 bases, with 10 bases lying between them. General observations from the study: Among the nonresponders, some also had low normalized T-cell clonal expansion. More expanded clones were seen, on average, in CD8+ T cells than in CD4+.

This clone was seen a few times. No antigen is known for it. The genes are TRBV15 and TRBJ1-5; a possible D gene is TRBD1 (6 bases). Sequencing used CD4+ or CD8+ T cells sorted from blood, obtained in a trial of the OX40 agonist ivuxolimab. The receptor's source is an adult with an advanced solid tumor such as melanoma, head and neck, liver or kidney cancer. DNA for the CDR3: TGTGCCACCAGCAGGGACAGACTAAATCAGCCCCAGCATTTT. Translating gives CATSRDRLNQPQHF.